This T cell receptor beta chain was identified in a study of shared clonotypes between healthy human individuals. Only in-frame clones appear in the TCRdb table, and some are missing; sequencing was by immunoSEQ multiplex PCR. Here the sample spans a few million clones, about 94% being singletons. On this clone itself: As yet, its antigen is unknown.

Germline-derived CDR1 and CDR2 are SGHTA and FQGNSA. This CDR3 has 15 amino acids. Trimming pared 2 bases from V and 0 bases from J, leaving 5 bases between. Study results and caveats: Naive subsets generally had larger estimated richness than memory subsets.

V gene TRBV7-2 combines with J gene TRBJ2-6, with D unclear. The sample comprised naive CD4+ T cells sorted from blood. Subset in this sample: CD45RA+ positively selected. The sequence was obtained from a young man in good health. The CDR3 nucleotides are TGTGCCAGCAGCTTATTGAGCTCTGGGGCCAACGTCCTGACTTTC. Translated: CASSLLSSGANVLTF.